This T cell receptor (beta chain) came from a study of cytomegalovirus exposure and HLA in healthy donors. The PCR was carried out with 60 Vbeta primers and 13 Jbeta primers. Assay: immunoSEQ multiplex PCR; the TCRdb copy retains only in-frame clones and omits some. The sample lists 120,000 or so clones; around 79% were seen once. Concerning this clone itself: Its antigen is as yet unknown.

Study conclusions and caveats: Presence/absence analyses supposed approximately even sequencing depth among donors. Previous analysis showed most TCR beta V segments were productive about 87% or about 30% of the time.

CDR1 MNHNY and CDR2 SVGAGI come from the germline V gene (reference sequence). V lost 8 bases and J lost 5, with 15 bases in between. This CDR3 is 14 amino acids long. The source is a woman aged 18-29 years in good health and CMV-seronegative. Sequencing was carried out using PBMCs. The genes are TRBV6-6 and TRBJ2-2, with D hard to call. This chain's CDR3 is CASQNPTRTGELFF. CDR3 nucleotides: TGTGCCAGCCAAAACCCTACGCGGACCGGGGAGCTGTTTTTT.